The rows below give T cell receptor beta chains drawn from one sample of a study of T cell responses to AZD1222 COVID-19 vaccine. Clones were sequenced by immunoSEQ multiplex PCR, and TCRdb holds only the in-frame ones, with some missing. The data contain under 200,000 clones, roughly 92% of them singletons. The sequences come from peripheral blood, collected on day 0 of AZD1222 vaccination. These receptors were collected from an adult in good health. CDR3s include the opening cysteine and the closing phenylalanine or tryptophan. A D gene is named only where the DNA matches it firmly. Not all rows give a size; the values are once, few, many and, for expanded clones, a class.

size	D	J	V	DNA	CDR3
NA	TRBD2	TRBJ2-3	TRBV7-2	TGTGCCAGCAGCTCCGCGGGGGGAGATACGCAGTATTTT	CASSSAGGDTQYF
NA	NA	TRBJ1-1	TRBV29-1	TGCAGCGTGGGAGCAGGGTTGACTGAAGCTTTCTTT	CSVGAGLTEAFF
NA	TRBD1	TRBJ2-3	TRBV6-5	TGTGCCAGCAGCTCCGGGACAGGGTGGTTAAATACGCAGTATTTT	CASSSGTGWLNTQYF
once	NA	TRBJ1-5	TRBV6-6	TGTGCCAGCAGGGGGCAGGGTTTTAATCAGCCCCAGCATTTT	CASRGQGFNQPQHF
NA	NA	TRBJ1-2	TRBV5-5	TGTGCCAGCAGCTTCGATCTCAACTATGGCTACACCTTC	CASSFDLNYGYTF
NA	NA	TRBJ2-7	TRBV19	TGTGCCAGTAGTATAGATCGTCCAGGCTCCTACGAGCAGTACTTC	CASSIDRPGSYEQYF
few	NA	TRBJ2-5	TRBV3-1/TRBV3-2	TGTGCCAGCAGTCGAAACAAGGGGGATCGGGAGACCCAGTACTTC	CASSRNKGDRETQYF
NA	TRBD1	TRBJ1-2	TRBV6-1	TGTGCCAGCAGTGAGGGGAGACAGGGGGGTTATGGCTACACCTTC	CASSEGRQGGYGYTF
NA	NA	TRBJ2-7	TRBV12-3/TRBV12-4	TGTGCCAGCGCCCCCACCGGCGCCTACGAGCAGTACTTC	CASAPTGAYEQYF
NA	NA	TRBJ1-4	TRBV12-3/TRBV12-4	TGTGCCAGCAGTGGGGAGGCCGAAAAACTGTTTTTT	CASSGEAEKLFF
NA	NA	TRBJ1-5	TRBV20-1	TGCAGTGCTAGTAGACAGGCAAATCAGCCCCAGCATTTT	CSASRQANQPQHF
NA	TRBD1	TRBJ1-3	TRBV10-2	TGCGCCAGCAGTGAGTCGAAGACAGGGAGAGCCTCTGGAAACACCATATATTTT	CASSESKTGRASGNTIYF
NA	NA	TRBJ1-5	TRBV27	TGTGCCAGCAACGAGCCCCAGCATTTT	CASNEPQHF
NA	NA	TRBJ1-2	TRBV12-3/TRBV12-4	TGTGCCAGTTTTGGGGGCTATGGCTACACCTTC	CASFGGYGYTF
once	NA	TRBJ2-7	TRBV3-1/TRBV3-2	TGTGCCAGCAGCCAATCGGGGAGGGGGTACGAGCAGTACTTC	CASSQSGRGYEQYF
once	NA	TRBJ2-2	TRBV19	TGTGCCAGTAGTATCCTTCAGGGGAACACCGGGGAGCTGTTTTTT	CASSILQGNTGELFF
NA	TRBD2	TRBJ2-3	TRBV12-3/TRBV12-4	TGTGCCAGCAGTCTCGGACTAGCGGGGGGCCCCTATTTT	CASSLGLAGGPYF